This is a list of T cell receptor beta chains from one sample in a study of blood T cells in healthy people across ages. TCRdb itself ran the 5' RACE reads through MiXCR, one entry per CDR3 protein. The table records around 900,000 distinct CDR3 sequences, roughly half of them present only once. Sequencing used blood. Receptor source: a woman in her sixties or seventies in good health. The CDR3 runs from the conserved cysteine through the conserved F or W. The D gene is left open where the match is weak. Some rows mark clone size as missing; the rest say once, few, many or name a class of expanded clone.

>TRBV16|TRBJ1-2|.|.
TGTGCCAGCAGCCGAACTTATGGCTACACCTTC
CASSRTYGYTF
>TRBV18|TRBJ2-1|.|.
TGTGCCAGCTCACCATTAGACCTGGATGAGCAGTTCTTC
CASSPLDLDEQFF
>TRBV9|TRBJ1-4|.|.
TGTGTCAGCAGCGGCCCCGGGACCTTGGGTGAAAAACTGTTTTTT
CVSSGPGTLGEKLFF
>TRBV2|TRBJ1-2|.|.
TGTGCCAGCAGTGAACGGGGAGGAAATGGCCGCACCTTC
CASSERGGNGRTF
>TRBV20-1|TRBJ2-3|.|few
TGCAGTGCTAGAGATGACCTAACAGATACGCAGTATTTT
CSARDDLTDTQYF
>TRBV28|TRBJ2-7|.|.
TGTGCCAGCAGTGTAATCGGAGGGGACGAGCAGTACTTC
CASSVIGGDEQYF
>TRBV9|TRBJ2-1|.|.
TGTGCCAGCAGCGCAACAGGGCTCTCTTACAATGAGCAGTTCTTC
CASSATGLSYNEQFF
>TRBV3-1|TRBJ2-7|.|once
TGTGCCAGCAGCCAAGGGCAGGGCCAAACCTACGAGCAGTACTTC
CASSQGQGQTYEQYF
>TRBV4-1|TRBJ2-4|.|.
TGCGCCAGCAGCCTTTCTTTGGCGGGAAGAGAGCAGTACTTC
CASSLSLAGREQYF
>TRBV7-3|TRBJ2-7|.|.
TGTGCCAGCAGTCCGGGGAGTCGCGAGCAGTACTTC
CASSPGSREQYF
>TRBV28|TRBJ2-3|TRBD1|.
TGTGCCAGCAGTAGAACCGTGACAGGGGCGGGAGATACGCAGTATTTT
CASSRTVTGAGDTQYF
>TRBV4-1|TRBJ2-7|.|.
TGCGCCAGCAGCCAGGCCTACCCGACCTACGAGCAGTACTTC
CASSQAYPTYEQYF
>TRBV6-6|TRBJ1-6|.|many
TGTGCCAGCAGTTCCGGCAGGGGAAATTCACCCCTCCACTTT
CASSSGRGNSPLHF
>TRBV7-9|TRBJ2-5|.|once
TGTGCCAGCAGCGTCTGGGACACACTCCAAGAGACCCAGTACTTC
CASSVWDTLQETQYF
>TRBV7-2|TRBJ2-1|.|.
TGTGCCAGCAGCTCATCTTATGGCGGCACTAGAAAGTTCTTC
CASSSSYGGTRKFF
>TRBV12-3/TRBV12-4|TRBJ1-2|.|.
TGTGCCAGCAGTCAAAGTCACACCAACTATGGCTACACCTTC
CASSQSHTNYGYTF